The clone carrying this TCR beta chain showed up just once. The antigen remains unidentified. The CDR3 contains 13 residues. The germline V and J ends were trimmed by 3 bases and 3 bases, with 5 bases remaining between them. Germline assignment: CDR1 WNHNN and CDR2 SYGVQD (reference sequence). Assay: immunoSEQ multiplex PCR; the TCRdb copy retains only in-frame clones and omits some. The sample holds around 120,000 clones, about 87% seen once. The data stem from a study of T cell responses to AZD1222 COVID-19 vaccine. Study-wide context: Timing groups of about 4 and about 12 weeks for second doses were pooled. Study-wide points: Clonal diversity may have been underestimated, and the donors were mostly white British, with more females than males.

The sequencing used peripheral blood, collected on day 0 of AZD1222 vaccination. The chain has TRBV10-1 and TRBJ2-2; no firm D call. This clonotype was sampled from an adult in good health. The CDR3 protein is CASSEEYTGELFF. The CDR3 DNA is TGCGCCAGCAGTGAAGAGTACACCGGGGAGCTGTTTTTT.